This paragraph reports one TCR beta chain. Antigen specificity is unknown. The data stem from a study of CXCR3-negative and CXCR3-positive naive CD8 T cells. Findings and limits, study-wide: The TRBV-TRBJ usage of naive CXCR3-negative and CXCR3-positive cells was similar, but that of memory cells differed. Much lower diversity was found in memory CD8+ cells, while both naive subsets had comparably high diversity. The study found more hydrophobic TRB CDR3s in CXCR3-positive naive cells than in CXCR3-negative naive cells.

cDNA libraries for TRB were generated by 5' RACE incorporating UMI labels. Reprocessing the 5' RACE reads, TCRdb reports a single entry for every CDR3 protein and omits DNA. The listing contains 7,000 to 8,500 distinct CDR3 sequences. Triplicate sorts of some 300,000 cells per CD8+ subset. This TCR came from a human donor in good health. Some clones in this sample may be carry-over from other donors' samples. The sample consisted of naive CXCR3+ CD8+ T cells from blood. The subset: CD45RO-CCR7+CD27+CD95- naive CD8+ T cells expressing CXCR3 (TNR3+).

CDR3 in amino acids: CASSAPRPLGEQFF. The chain links TRBV12-3 or TRBV12-4 to TRBJ2-1; TCRdb lists TRBD1, though no DNA is available to test this call. This CDR3 contains 14 residues.